One sample yielded the 9 T cell receptor beta chains listed below, sequenced in a study of T cells in Graves' hyperthyroidism and ophthalmopathy. RNA transcripts yielded amplified TCR beta CDR3 regions. Initially, a first-round RT-PCR of the TCR CDR3 employed the HTBI primer set. TCRdb passed the multiplex PCR reads through MiXCR, listing each CDR3 protein once. The sample consists of nearly 600,000 distinct CDR3 sequences, around 14% of them appearing once. Specimen: blood. These receptors originate from a woman younger than 30 with Graves' ophthalmopathy.

This clonotype was detected ten times or more. The CDR3 here is CASSWGKGSDTQYF. The CDR3, as DNA: TGTGCCAGCAGTTGGGGTAAGGGCTCAGATACGCAGTATTTT. J is TRBJ2-3 and V is TRBV27; D is ambiguous. The CDR3 sequence is 14 residues long. V was pared by 4 bases and J by 4 bases, with 12 bases between. The germline CDR1 and CDR2 sequences are MNHEY and SMNVEV (reference sequence).

This chain joins TRBV9 and TRBJ2-3, with a tentative D call TRBD1 (6 bases). Trimming removed 1 base from V and 0 bases from J, with 12 bases in between. Germline assignment: CDR1 SGDLS and CDR2 YYNGEE. CDR3 length: 16 residues. Written as DNA, the CDR3 is TGTGCCAGCAGCGTATGGGTCACAGGGAGCACAGATACGCAGTATTTT. It encodes CASSVWVTGSTDTQYF.

This clonotype occurred many times. The J gene is TRBJ2-5, the V gene TRBV28, with D tentatively TRBD1 or TRBD2 (5 bases each). The CDR3 is made up of 15 amino acids. Germline CDR1 reads MDHEN; CDR2 reads SYDVKM. Trimming left V 6 bases short and J 5 bases short, with 19 bases between. CDR3 nucleotides: TGTGCCAGCAGCCAAGTCCCCACGGGGACGGAGACCCAGTACTTC. Translation gives CASSQVPTGTETQYF.

This clonotype was seen only a few times. The chain uses TRBV6-5 and TRBJ2-1, with 14 bases aligning to TRBD2. J lost 7 bases, V lost 2 bases, and 7 bases had no gene match. The CDR3 loop spans 17 amino acids. Germline V CDR1 and CDR2: MNHEY, SVGAGI. The CDR3 loop is CASSYRRLAGGGNEQFF. DNA of the CDR3: TGTGCCAGCAGTTACCGGAGACTAGCGGGGGGGGGGAATGAGCAGTTCTTC.

This clonotype was seen ten or more times. This chain uses TRBV28 with TRBJ2-1; TRBD2 matches 9 bases. The CDR3 is 17 residues long. Per germline, CDR1 MDHEN and CDR2 SYDVKM. V was pared by 6 bases and J by 4 bases, with 13 bases of the junction left unmatched. CDR3 sequence: CASSPLVVSGGYNEQFF. The CDR3 DNA is TGTGCCAGCAGCCCCCTGGTGGTTAGCGGGGGTTACAATGAGCAGTTCTTC.

Many counts were recorded for this clonotype. The gene calls are TRBV28 and TRBJ2-3; 10 bases agree with TRBD2. The CDR3 contains 16 residues. Losses at the gene ends were 6 bases for V and 4 bases for J; bases not matched to a gene: 10. CDR1 and CDR2 from the germline V gene are MDHEN and SYDVKM. The CDR3 region has the DNA TGTGCCAGCAGCCCATTCAGCGGGAGGGGGGCAGATACGCAGTATTTT. Encoded protein: CASSPFSGRGADTQYF.

The chain joins TRBV14 to TRBJ2-1; 9 bases align to TRBD2. In germline, CDR1 is SGHDN, CDR2 FVKESK. The CDR3 extends over 20 amino acids. Trimming took 2 bases from V and 5 from J; bases not matched to a gene: 19. The CDR3 region is CASSQNHRERGLARNNEQFF. CDR3 sequence (DNA): TGTGCCAGCAGCCAAAATCATCGAGAGAGGGGACTAGCCCGTAACAATGAGCAGTTCTTC. Based on the CDR3 plus reference TRBV14 and TRBJ2-1, the full variable domain is EAGVTQFPSHSVIEKGQTVTLRCDPISGHDNLYWYRRVMGKEIKFLLHFVKESKQDESGMPNNRFLAERTGGTYSTLKVQPAELEDSGVYFCASSQNHRERGLARNNEQFFGPGTRLTVL.

This clonotype was counted at least ten times. The chain combines TRBV7-3 with TRBJ2-7; D possibly matches TRBD1 or TRBD2 (5 bases each). Trimming shortened V by 5 bases and J by 1 base, and 18 bases separated the two germline ends. This CDR3 is built from 16 residues. The V gene's germline CDR1 is SGHTA and CDR2 FQGTGA. DNA for the CDR3: TGTGCCAGCAGCCCCATTCAGGGACGTTGGTCCTACGAGCAGTACTTC. It codes for CASSPIQGRWSYEQYF.

In this sample, this clonotype turned up many times. The V and J genes are TRBV28 and TRBJ1-1, with D unclear. The CDR3 totals 14 residues. Deletions cut 4 bases from V and 3 bases from J, with 12 bases between. Germline V gene lookup returns CDR1 MDHEN and CDR2 SYDVKM. The CDR3 DNA follows: TGTGCCAGCAGTTCATCCCTCCCGGACACTGAAGCTTTCTTT. This codes for CASSSSLPDTEAFF.